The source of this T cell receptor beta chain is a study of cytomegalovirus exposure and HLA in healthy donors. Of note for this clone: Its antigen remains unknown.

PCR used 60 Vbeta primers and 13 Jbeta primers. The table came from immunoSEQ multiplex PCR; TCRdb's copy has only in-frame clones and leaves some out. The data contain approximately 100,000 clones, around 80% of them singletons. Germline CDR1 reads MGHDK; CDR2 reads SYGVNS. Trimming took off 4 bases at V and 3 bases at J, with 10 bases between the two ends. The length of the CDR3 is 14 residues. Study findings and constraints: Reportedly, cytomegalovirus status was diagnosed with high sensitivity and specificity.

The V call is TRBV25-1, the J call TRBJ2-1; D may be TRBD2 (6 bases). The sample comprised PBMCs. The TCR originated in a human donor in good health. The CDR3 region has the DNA TGTGCCAGCAGTGCTAGCGCTTACTACAATGAGCAGTTCTTC. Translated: CASSASAYYNEQFF. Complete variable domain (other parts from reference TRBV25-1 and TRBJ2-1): EADIYQTPRYLVIGTGKKITLECSQTMGHDKMYWYQQDPGMELHLIHYSYGVNSTEKGDLSSESTVSRIRTEHFPLTLESARPSHTSQYLCASSASAYYNEQFFGPGTRLTVL.